This T cell receptor (beta chain) was found in a study of T cells in women clearing cervical HPV infection (dated by TCRdb to the late 2010s). About the investigation overall: The cases were 20 to 25 women with histologically confirmed HPV16-related CIN3 or worse, and 2 of these cases were invasive cancers. Five blinded duplicates per group were added as quality controls, giving some 60 samples: some 50 participants and approximately ten replicates. The roughly 27 controls were women who cleared a single incident HPV16 infection within 12 months without developing precancer or cancer. Among cases, blood sampling came a median of almost 150 days after lesion detection, with an interquartile range of about 80 to 230 days. Because only a few women had HLA typing data, the possibility that HLA type acted as a confounder could not be ruled out. Cases and controls were matched on year of sample collection and on age within five years. Cases had a median age of roughly 35 years compared with under 40 for controls, and baseline characteristics showed no significant differences between the groups. An exploratory proof-of-principle case-control study, nested within the Guanacaste HPV Natural History Study in Costa Rica, was conducted to compare TCR repertoires across cervical HPV16 outcomes. Case blood was taken at the visit when the lesion was first identified, whereas control blood was taken when infection was no longer detected. The parent cohort enrolled approximately 9,200 women aged 18 or older in Guanacaste, Costa Rica, during about 1992 to 1994 and followed them for more than 6 years.

Every participant had a single incident cervical HPV16 infection, and prevalent HPV16 infections were excluded. Cervical HPV DNA was detected with MY09/MY11 PCR, and genotyping was done by dot-blot hybridization. Roughly 16 mL of heparinized blood were centrifuged, and the buffy coat was split into aliquots, frozen at -30 degrees C, and then kept at -80 degrees C. QIAGEN kits were used to extract genomic DNA from buffy coat specimens. CDR1 and CDR2, per the germline V gene (reference sequence), are SGHKS and YYEKEE. For this chain, trimming is 4 bases at the V end and 6 bases at the J end, and the number of junction bases without a gene match is 7. The CDR3 goes from the cysteine to the phenylalanine over 14 residues. The CDR3 was read in part: 33 bases, with the frame set at base 1. Results the study describes overall, beyond this receptor: Cases were distinguished from controls with an estimated AUC of approximately 0.8 by random forest classifiers combining richness and V gene abundances. Lower TRBV6-7 relative abundance was observed in cases than in controls (approximately 0.1% versus 0.16%; Bonferroni P = 0.0008). Whether associations preceded infection or resulted from infection could not be shown with the cross-sectional design, and effector/memory subsets and HPV-specific T cells were not isolated. Because the number of T cells per sample was unknown, the richness differences could reflect varying T-cell content rather than repertoire biology. CIN3+ cases had significantly higher TCR repertoire richness than controls across sequencing depths, but evenness did not differ between the groups.

The immunoSEQ assay used multiplex PCR to amplify TCR beta CDR3 regions from an average of about 1.1 ug of genomic DNA per sample. To correct primer bias, the assay used a complete synthetic TCR repertoire to set an amplification baseline. The amplicons were sequenced using the Illumina platform. The paper's data handling went like this. Sequence errors were corrected by clustering with frequency ratios and a modified nearest-neighbor algorithm, and the sequences were then analyzed in the immunoSEQ Analyzer using IMGT gene definitions. At each rarefaction depth, TCR richness and evenness were averaged over 20 rarefaction repeats, and samples with fewer sequences than the depth were excluded. Wilcoxon rank sum tests with FDR correction were used to compare V, D and J gene relative abundances between the groups. For the blinded duplicates, the intraclass correlation was about 96% for TCR richness and averaged roughly 79% across some 66 gene segments. In TCRdb, the immuneACCESS table is reduced to in-frame sequences with V and J assigned. These tables do not hold every clone; where another copy was compared, an unresolved V gene accounts for under half, and the others remain unexplained. That table furnishes V, J and clone size, whereas the DNA furnished D and trimming. The sample table includes tens of thousands of clones. The ten largest clones add up to 2.5% to 3.5% of the sample.

As regards this clone: The antigen this receptor binds is unknown. The CDR3 is cut off 3 residues early in the read; its end comes from the germline J gene.

The sequenced sample was blood buffy coat. The clonotype originates from a woman aged 18-70 years with a cervical HPV16 infection that either progressed to CIN3+ or cleared (not recorded which). The rearrangement combines TRBV5-5 with TRBJ1-3; 7 junctional bases match TRBD1. The CDR3 protein is CASSRDRAENTIYF. The DNA read from the CDR3 is TGTGCCAGCAGCCGCGACAGGGCGGAAAACACC.